This T cell receptor beta chain was retrieved from a study of control samples from healthy donors and cancer patients. Using immunoSEQ multiplex PCR, the repertoire was profiled, and TCRdb retains in-frame clones only, with some absent. Here the sample spans under 150,000 clones, just under 90% being singletons. Germline-derived CDR1 and CDR2 are MDHEN and SYDVKM. V trimming: 5 bases; J trimming: 3 bases; junction bases outside the gene matches: 5. The CDR3 extends over 15 amino acids. This chain uses TRBV28 with TRBJ2-3, with TRBD2 matching over 10 bases. The source of this sequence is a man aged 50 to 59 with head and neck cancer. Sequencing used PBMCs. The CDR3 DNA reads TGTGCCAGCAGTCTAGCGGGAGAGGGGACAGATACGCAGTATTTT. Translated: CASSLAGEGTDTQYF.